A selection of T cell receptor beta chains follows, all from one sample in a study of T-cell reconstitution after alpha-beta-depleted transplantation in children. In TCRdb, the PCR reads were re-called with MiXCR into one record per CDR3 protein. Of a few hundred thousand distinct CDR3 sequences listed, under 15% are singletons. This sample comprised PBMCs, mostly from graft donor cells, obtained 360 days after TCRalphabeta/CD19-depleted stem cell transplant. Receptors originate from a male patient under 18 who had a stem cell transplant for acute myeloid leukemia, so the T cells may come from the graft donor. The CDR3 runs from the conserved cysteine through the conserved F or W. Each record gives: clone size, J gene, V gene, D gene, CDR3 DNA, CDR3 protein. D genes are given only for firm matches. The size field is filled for only some rows; it gives once, few, many or a size class.

-	TRBJ2-1	TRBV19	TRBD2	TGTGCCAGTAGTACCCCGAGCGGGAAAGTGAACAATGAGCAGTTCTTC	CASSTPSGKVNNEQFF
many	TRBJ2-5	TRBV18	-	TGTGCCAGCTCCCCAAAGCAGGGATCAGAGACCCAGTACTTC	CASSPKQGSETQYF
few	TRBJ2-7	TRBV20-1	-	TGCAGTGCTTGGACGGGACTCCTAGTCCCGACCTACGAGCAGTACTTC	CSAWTGLLVPTYEQYF
few	TRBJ1-1	TRBV18	-	TGTGCCAGCTCCTCCAAGTTCGGGCGGGGCACTGAAGCTTTCTTT	CASSSKFGRGTEAFF
many	TRBJ2-1	TRBV12-3/TRBV12-4	-	TGTGCCAGCAGTTTGCAGGGGGGATACAATGAGCAGTTCTTC	CASSLQGGYNEQFF
-	TRBJ2-3	TRBV29-1	TRBD1	TGCAGCGTTGAACCGACAGGGGGACCAAATACGCAGTATTTT	CSVEPTGGPNTQYF
few	TRBJ2-1	TRBV20-1	TRBD2	TGCAGTGCTAGAGATGGGCTAGCGGCCTACAATGAGCAGTTCTTC	CSARDGLAAYNEQFF
-	TRBJ1-2	TRBV20-1	-	TGCAGTGCTAGAGATCTCAGAAACTTCTACACCTTC	CSARDLRNFYTF
many	TRBJ1-5	TRBV4-3	-	TGCGCCAGCAGCCAAGGCTCAGGGTATAGCAATCAGCCCCAGCATTTT	CASSQGSGYSNQPQHF
many	TRBJ2-1	TRBV5-1	TRBD1	TGCGCCAGCAGGGGTGGGACAGGGCCGTCTAGGAATGAGCAGTTCTTC	CASRGGTGPSRNEQFF
many	TRBJ2-7	TRBV28	TRBD2	TGTGCCACCAGGACTAGCGGGACCTCCTACGAGCAGTACTTC	CATRTSGTSYEQYF
few	TRBJ2-7	TRBV28	-	TGTGCCAGCAGTTTAAAAAAGGCAGACCACGAGCAGTACTTC	CASSLKKADHEQYF
-	TRBJ1-1	TRBV28	-	TGTGCCAGCAGTTGGTCCCTTAAGGCTGAAGCTTTCTTT	CASSWSLKAEAFF
many	TRBJ2-1	TRBV12-3/TRBV12-4	-	TGTGCCAGCAGTTTAGGGCTAAAGGCCAATGAGCAGTTCTTC	CASSLGLKANEQFF
many	TRBJ2-3	TRBV10-3	TRBD2	TGTGCCATCCTCCGGACTAGCGGACGGGGCACAGATACGCAGTATTTT	CAILRTSGRGTDTQYF
-	TRBJ2-5	TRBV24-1	TRBD1	TGTGCCACCAGTGAGCGGGACAGGGCGCCCGAGACCCAGTACTTC	CATSERDRAPETQYF
many	TRBJ2-1	TRBV4-3	TRBD2	TGCGCCAGCAGCCTTGCTAGCGGGGACGGTAGTGAGCAGTTCTTC	CASSLASGDGSEQFF
few	TRBJ2-3	TRBV20-1	-	TGCAGTCCCGAGACAGATACGCAGTATTTT	CSPETDTQYF
many	TRBJ2-7	TRBV12-3/TRBV12-4	TRBD2	TGTGCCAGCAGTTCTAGCGGGAGGCCCCCCTACGAGCAGTACTTC	CASSSSGRPPYEQYF
many	TRBJ2-2	TRBV27	TRBD2	TGTGCCAGCAGTTTATCGTCTAGCGGACGCACCGGGGAGCTGTTTTTT	CASSLSSSGRTGELFF
few	TRBJ2-1	TRBV7-6	-	TGTGCCAGCAGCCCCTACCCGGGACACAATGAGCAGTTCTTC	CASSPYPGHNEQFF
-	TRBJ2-7	TRBV13	-	TGTGCCAGCAGGTTTAGAGGCGGAGGGGACTACGAGCAGTACTTC	CASRFRGGGDYEQYF
few	TRBJ1-3	TRBV20-1	-	TGCAGTGCCCCAGAGAGGGCCTCTGGAAACACCATATATTTT	CSAPERASGNTIYF
few	TRBJ2-2	TRBV12-3/TRBV12-4	-	TGTGCCAGCACTCTCCTCCCAGCCGGGGAGCTGTTTTTT	CASTLLPAGELFF
many	TRBJ2-3	TRBV12-3/TRBV12-4	TRBD2	TGTGCCAGCAGTCCTACTAGCGGGAGGGTCCTTGGTTTGGCAGATACGCAGTATTTT	CASSPTSGRVLGLADTQYF
many	TRBJ2-1	TRBV29-1	-	TGCAGCGTTGAGGGTCTCCTCTACAATGAGCAGTTCTTC	CSVEGLLYNEQFF
many	TRBJ2-2	TRBV20-1	TRBD2	TGCAGTGCTAGAGGACTAGCGTGGAACACCGGGGAGCTGTTTTTT	CSARGLAWNTGELFF
few	TRBJ1-1	TRBV6-2/TRBV6-3	-	TGTGCCAGCAGTTCCAGATTCATCACTGAAGCTTTCTTT	CASSSRFITEAFF
many	TRBJ2-3	TRBV28	-	TGTGCCAGCTCACCCAGAGCCACAGATACGCAGTATTTT	CASSPRATDTQYF